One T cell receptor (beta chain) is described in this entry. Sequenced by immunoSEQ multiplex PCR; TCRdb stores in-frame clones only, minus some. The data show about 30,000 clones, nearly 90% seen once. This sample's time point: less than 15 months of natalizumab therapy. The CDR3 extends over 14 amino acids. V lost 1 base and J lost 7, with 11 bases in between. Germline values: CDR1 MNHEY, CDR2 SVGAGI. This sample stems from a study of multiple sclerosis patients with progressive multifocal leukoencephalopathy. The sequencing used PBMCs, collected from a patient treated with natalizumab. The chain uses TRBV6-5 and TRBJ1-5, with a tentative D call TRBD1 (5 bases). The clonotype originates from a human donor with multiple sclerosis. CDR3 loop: CASSYLAGSQPQHF. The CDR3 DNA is TGTGCCAGCAGTTACTTGGCAGGGAGCCAGCCCCAGCATTTT.